This T cell receptor (beta chain) was recorded in a study of beta chain features in type 1 diabetes. Since all of the isolated RNA was reverse transcribed, expressed TCRB transcripts were what got sequenced. The assay was immunoSEQ multiplex PCR, and TCRdb's table has in-frame clones only and misses some. This table has about 250,000 clones, about 14% appearing once. CDR3 size: 15 residues. V was cut by 1 base and J by 0 bases, with 7 bases left in between. Germline V lookup: CDR1 SGHTA, CDR2 FQGNSA. Sequences were obtained from naive CD4+ T cells from blood. This chain connects TRBV7-2 to TRBJ1-5; D is possibly TRBD1 (6 bases). This TCR was recovered from a woman in her forties in good health. The CDR3 protein is CASSLGQVSNQPQHF. Written as DNA, the CDR3 is TGTGCCAGCAGCTTAGGACAGGTTAGCAATCAGCCCCAGCATTTT.